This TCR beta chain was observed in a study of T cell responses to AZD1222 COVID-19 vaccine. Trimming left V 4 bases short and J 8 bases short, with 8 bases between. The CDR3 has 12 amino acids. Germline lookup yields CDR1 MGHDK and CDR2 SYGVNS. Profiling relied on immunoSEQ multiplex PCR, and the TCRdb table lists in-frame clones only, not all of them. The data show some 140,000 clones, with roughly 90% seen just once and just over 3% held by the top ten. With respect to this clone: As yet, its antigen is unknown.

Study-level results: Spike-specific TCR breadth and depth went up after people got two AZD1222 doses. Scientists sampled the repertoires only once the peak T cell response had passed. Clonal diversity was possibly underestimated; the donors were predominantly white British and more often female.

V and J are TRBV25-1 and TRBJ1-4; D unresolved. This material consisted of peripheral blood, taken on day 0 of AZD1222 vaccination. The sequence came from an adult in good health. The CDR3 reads CASSGQAEKLFF. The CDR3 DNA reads TGTGCCAGCAGTGGGCAGGCCGAAAAACTGTTTTTT.